This TCR beta chain was captured in a study of blood T cell repertoires in COVID-19. For the study at large: The analysed material was cDNA or gDNA that came from T cells, B-cell-depleted T cells, or PBMCs.

Looked up from germline, CDR1 is SNHLY and CDR2 is FYNNEI. CDR3 length: 15 residues. Germline trimming cut 11 bases from V and 2 bases from J; bases unmatched to any gene: 12. Per the authors' pipeline: Reference gene primer amplification yielded estimated nucleated cell counts. TCRdb keeps only in-frame clones here, not all; method: immunoSEQ multiplex PCR. D and trimming were read from the DNA, whereas the V and J calls and clone size are those reported in that table. The sample lists almost 80,000 clones; roughly 85% were seen once. This receptor was identified in a woman in her 70s with acute or convalescent COVID-19. V is TRBV2 and J is TRBJ2-3, with TRBD1 matching over 8 bases. The sequenced material came from peripheral blood. The DNA for the CDR3 is TGTGCCTCCAAGGGTCGACAGGGGTCCACAGATACGCAGTATTTT. Its protein is CASKGRQGSTDTQYF.